This is a list of T cell receptor beta chains from one sample in a study of CD8+ T cells in alopecia areata. The method was immunoSEQ multiplex PCR; TCRdb's version includes in-frame clones alone and lacks a portion of them. The sample includes about 200,000 clones, about three fifths of them seen just once. Specimen: CD4+ T cells sorted from blood, collected at week 24, from a patient treated with tofacitinib. The receptors derive from a human donor with alopecia areata. Both conserved end residues are part of each CDR3. The D gene is left open where the match is weak. Clone sizes are given selectively: once, few, many, or a class where the clone is expanded.

clone size	D gene	V gene	J gene	CDR3 DNA	CDR3 protein
.	.	TRBV4-2	TRBJ2-3	TGTGCCAGCAGCCTGCGGAGGTTCACAGATACGCAGTATTTT	CASSLRRFTDTQYF
few	TRBD1	TRBV29-1	TRBJ1-2	TGCAGCGTTGAAAGGGACAGGGGGCGAGGCTACACCTTC	CSVERDRGRGYTF
.	.	TRBV5-1	TRBJ1-5	TGCGCCAGCAGTTTGGGTCGCCCTTTGGGGGATCAGCCCCAGCATTTT	CASSLGRPLGDQPQHF
few	TRBD1	TRBV29-1	TRBJ2-7	TGCAGCGCACGTACCGGACAGGGGAGCTACGAGCAGTACTTC	CSARTGQGSYEQYF
.	.	TRBV27	TRBJ2-7	TGTGCCAGCAGTTTATCTCTCCGGCCCGGGGGCTCCTACGAGCAGTACTTC	CASSLSLRPGGSYEQYF
.	TRBD2	TRBV5-1	TRBJ2-3	TGCGCCAGCAGCACCGCGGGGGGGCAAGATACGCAGTATTTT	CASSTAGGQDTQYF
once	TRBD1	TRBV7-2	TRBJ2-7	TGTGCCAGCAGCCCGTGGACAGGACCCTCCTACGAGCAGTACTTC	CASSPWTGPSYEQYF
.	.	TRBV27	TRBJ1-1	TGTGCCACCAACGACAGGAAAGAAGCTTTCTTT	CATNDRKEAFF
few	TRBD1	TRBV7-2	TRBJ2-7	TGTGCCAGCAGCTCCAGACAGGGTTCGGGGGAGCAGTACTTC	CASSSRQGSGEQYF
once	TRBD2	TRBV7-3	TRBJ2-1	TGTGCCAGCAGCTCAGGGACTAGCGGGAGGCATGAGCAGTTCTTC	CASSSGTSGRHEQFF
.	TRBD1	TRBV6-5	TRBJ1-4	TGTGCCAGCATCATACCGACAGGGGCTAGAGAAAAACTGTTTTTT	CASIIPTGAREKLFF
.	.	TRBV7-9	TRBJ2-7	TGTGCCAGCAGCTCGTCCGGGACACGGGAGGAGCAGTACTTC	CASSSSGTREEQYF
few	.	TRBV7-2	TRBJ2-2	TGTGCCAGCAGCTTAGCATTATCGGGAACCGGGGAGCTGTTTTTT	CASSLALSGTGELFF
.	TRBD1	TRBV4-1	TRBJ2-7	TGCGCCAGCAGCCAAGGGGCAGGGGGCACCTACGAGCAGTACTTC	CASSQGAGGTYEQYF
.	.	TRBV2	TRBJ2-7	TGTGCCAGCAGGGCAGGGGCCTCCTACGAGCAGTACTTC	CASRAGASYEQYF
.	.	TRBV30	TRBJ1-1	TGTGCCTGGAGTCAATGGACCGGAGGTGGGGCTTTCTTT	CAWSQWTGGGAFF
.	TRBD2	TRBV7-2	TRBJ2-7	TGTGCCAGCAGCGCCCAACTGCGGGGGGGCTACGAGCAGTACTTC	CASSAQLRGGYEQYF
.	TRBD1	TRBV18	TRBJ1-2	TGTGCCAGCTCGCTAGAGACAGGGGGCGCGGATGGCTACACCTTC	CASSLETGGADGYTF
.	.	TRBV20-1	TRBJ2-5	TGCAGTGCTAAAGAAGAGACCCAGTACTTC	CSAKEETQYF
few	.	TRBV5-6	TRBJ2-1	TGTGCCAGCAGCCCTGACAGGAACAATGAGCAGTTCTTC	CASSPDRNNEQFF
once	.	TRBV29-1	TRBJ1-1	TGCAGCGTCGGACGTAAGGGCACTGAAGCTTTCTTT	CSVGRKGTEAFF
.	.	TRBV29-1	TRBJ2-1	TGCAGCGTTGCAGAGCTGGGAGACAATGAGCAGTTCTTC	CSVAELGDNEQFF
.	.	TRBV4-1	TRBJ2-1	TGCGCCAGCAGCCAGGGATGGGTAGATTCGAATGAGCAGTTCTTC	CASSQGWVDSNEQFF
.	.	TRBV9	TRBJ1-2	TGTGCCAGCAGCGAGCAGCTTAACTATGGCTACACCTTC	CASSEQLNYGYTF
few	.	TRBV27	TRBJ2-3	TGTGCCAGCAGGGGTCCTGGGACGGATACGCAGTATTTT	CASRGPGTDTQYF
few	.	TRBV7-2	TRBJ2-2	TGTGCCAGCAGCTTTGTAGAAAACACCGGGGAGCTGTTTTTT	CASSFVENTGELFF
.	.	TRBV5-1	TRBJ2-2	TGCGCCAGCAGCTCCGCCGGCGGGGTAAACACCGGGGAGCTGTTTTTT	CASSSAGGVNTGELFF
.	.	TRBV5-1	TRBJ2-7	TGCGCCAGCAGCTCCTCCAGGGCCACCTCCTACGAGCAGTACTTC	CASSSSRATSYEQYF
.	.	TRBV30	TRBJ2-1	TGTGCCTGGAGTGTACGATCTAACCTCTACAATGAGCAGTTCTTC	CAWSVRSNLYNEQFF
.	.	TRBV6-6	TRBJ1-2	TGTGCCAGCAGTTACTCCTCCGGGGTTAACTATGGCTACACCTTC	CASSYSSGVNYGYTF
.	.	TRBV14	TRBJ2-7	TGTGCCAGCAGTCGCGAGGGGGGGTCCTCCTCCTACGAGCAGTACTTC	CASSREGGSSSYEQYF
.	TRBD1	TRBV10-3	TRBJ2-5	TGTGCCTCTCGAGGGACAGTTGAACAAGAGACCCAGTACTTC	CASRGTVEQETQYF
.	.	TRBV5-1	TRBJ2-7	TGCGCCAGCAGCTTGGAAGGCAGGGACCCCCCCTACGAGCAGTACTTC	CASSLEGRDPPYEQYF
.	.	TRBV29-1	TRBJ2-3	TGCAGCGTTGAAACGGGCGGACACACAGATACGCAGTATTTT	CSVETGGHTDTQYF
.	.	TRBV15	TRBJ2-2	TGTGCCACCAGCAGAGATTTTGGCGAGGGGGAGCTGTTTTTT	CATSRDFGEGELFF
once	.	TRBV7-8	TRBJ2-7	TGTGCCAGCGGAAGTTCAGGATTCACCTACGAGCAGTACTTC	CASGSSGFTYEQYF
.	TRBD1	TRBV29-1	TRBJ2-2	TGCAGCGCCAAACAGGGGTTCACGAACACCGGGGAGCTGTTTTTT	CSAKQGFTNTGELFF
.	TRBD2	TRBV9	TRBJ2-5	TGTGCCAGCAGCGTAGGGACTAGCGGGGAAGAGACCCAGTACTTC	CASSVGTSGEETQYF
.	TRBD1	TRBV5-6	TRBJ1-3	TGTGCCAGCAGCTTGGCCCTAGACAGGGTCTCTGGAAACACCATATATTTT	CASSLALDRVSGNTIYF
many	.	TRBV2	TRBJ2-5	TGTGCCAGCAGTGATGGGGTTCAAGAGACCCAGTACTTC	CASSDGVQETQYF
.	TRBD1	TRBV9	TRBJ1-2	TGTGCCAGCAGCGCAATACAGGGGGCGAGATTTGGCTACACCTTC	CASSAIQGARFGYTF
.	.	TRBV7-2	TRBJ1-4	TGTGCCAGCAGCTTAGTCCCGGGGGCGGCGGCTGAAAAACTGTTTTTT	CASSLVPGAAAEKLFF
many	TRBD2	TRBV4-1	TRBJ2-5	TGCGCCAGCAGCCAAGGAAGTGGGACTAGCGGGAGGGCCTGGGAGACCCAGTACTTC	CASSQGSGTSGRAWETQYF
.	.	TRBV2	TRBJ2-3	TGTGCCAGCAGTGCATACCGACAGGGAGGGAGCACAGATACGCAGTATTTT	CASSAYRQGGSTDTQYF
.	TRBD2	TRBV7-8	TRBJ2-5	TGTGCCAGCAGCTTACGCCCGGGAGGAATCGAGACCCAGTACTTC	CASSLRPGGIETQYF
few	.	TRBV29-1	TRBJ2-3	TGCAGCGTTTCCCTCGGGAGTGGAGATACGCAGTATTTT	CSVSLGSGDTQYF
.	.	TRBV7-2	TRBJ2-7	TGTGCCAGCAGCTTACACGGCGAGCAGTACTTC	CASSLHGEQYF
.	TRBD2	TRBV2	TRBJ2-1	TGTGCCAGCAGAGAGTCAGGAGCGGGGGTCTTCAATGAGCAGTTCTTC	CASRESGAGVFNEQFF
few	.	TRBV15	TRBJ2-5	TGTGCCACCAGCAGAGATCGGCAGGGCCAAGAGACCCAGTACTTC	CATSRDRQGQETQYF
.	TRBD1	TRBV7-9	TRBJ1-1	TGTGCCAGCACCGGGACAGTCTACACTGAAGCTTTCTTT	CASTGTVYTEAFF
.	.	TRBV5-6	TRBJ2-2	TGTGCCAGCAGCTCCGTACCCACGAACACCGGGGAGCTGTTTTTT	CASSSVPTNTGELFF
.	.	TRBV6-5	TRBJ2-3	TGTGCCAGCAGTTACTCGTGGGGGGATACGCAGTATTTT	CASSYSWGDTQYF
once	.	TRBV4-1	TRBJ2-6	TGCGCCAGCAGCCCAGAGGGGGCCAACGTCCTGACTTTC	CASSPEGANVLTF
.	.	TRBV5-1	TRBJ2-6	TGCGCCAGCAGCTTGGGGGACCCCGGGGCCAACGTCCTGACTTTC	CASSLGDPGANVLTF
.	.	TRBV4-1	TRBJ1-3	TGCGCCAGCAGCCAAGAGGGTAACACCATATATTTT	CASSQEGNTIYF
few	TRBD1	TRBV5-6	TRBJ2-3	TGTGCCAGCAGTGATGCCGGACAGGGGACCACAGATACGCAGTATTTT	CASSDAGQGTTDTQYF